This T cell receptor beta chain was retrieved from a study of shared clonotypes between healthy human individuals. Naive CD8 cells, CD45RO-negative and positively selected for CCR7, excluded terminally differentiated effector memory CD45RA+ cells. Donors had no recently reported acute infections or vaccinations and were HIV-negative. Each cell subset's genomic DNA was divided evenly among several immunoSEQ plates. Only in-frame clones appear in the TCRdb table, and some are missing; sequencing was by immunoSEQ multiplex PCR. The sample records hundreds of thousands of clones, 92% being singletons. Looked up from germline, CDR1 is MNHEY and CDR2 is SMNVEV (reference sequence). This CDR3 is 14 amino acids long. V dropped 4 bases and J dropped 1 base, with 9 bases sitting between them.

The rearrangement links TRBV27 to TRBJ2-3; possible D gene TRBD2, 5 bases. Sequencing was done on a sample of naive CD8+ T cells sorted from blood. This TCR came from a young man in good health. Written as DNA, the CDR3 is TGTGCCAGCAGTTGGAGGCCGGGCACAGATACGCAGTATTTT. Its protein is CASSWRPGTDTQYF.